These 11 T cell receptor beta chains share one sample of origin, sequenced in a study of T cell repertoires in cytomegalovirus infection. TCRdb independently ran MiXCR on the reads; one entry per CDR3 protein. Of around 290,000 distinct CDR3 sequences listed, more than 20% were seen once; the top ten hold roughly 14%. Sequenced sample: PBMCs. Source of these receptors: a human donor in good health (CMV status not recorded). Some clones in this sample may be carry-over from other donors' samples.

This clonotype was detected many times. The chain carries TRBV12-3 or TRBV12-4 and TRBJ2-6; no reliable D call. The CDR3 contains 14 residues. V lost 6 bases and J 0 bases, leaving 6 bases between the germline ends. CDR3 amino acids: CASRGYSGANVLTF. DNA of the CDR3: TGTGCCAGCAGGGGCTACTCTGGGGCCAACGTCCTGACTTTC.

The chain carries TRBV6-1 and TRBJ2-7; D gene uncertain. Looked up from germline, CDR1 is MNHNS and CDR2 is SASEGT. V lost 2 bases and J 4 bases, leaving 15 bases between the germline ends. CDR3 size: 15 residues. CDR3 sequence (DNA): TGTGCCAGCAGTGAATGGGCAAGGACGTTTTACGAGCAGTACTTC. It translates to CASSEWARTFYEQYF.

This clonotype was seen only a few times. In nucleotides, the CDR3 is TGTGCCAGCAGTGAAGTGTTCGACGAGCAGTACTTC. Amino acids: CASSEVFDEQYF. The chain carries TRBV6-1 and TRBJ2-7; D is undetermined. The CDR3 is 12 amino acids. Trimming cost V 1 base and J 5 bases, with 6 bases left between them. Germline-derived CDR1 and CDR2 are MNHNS and SASEGT.

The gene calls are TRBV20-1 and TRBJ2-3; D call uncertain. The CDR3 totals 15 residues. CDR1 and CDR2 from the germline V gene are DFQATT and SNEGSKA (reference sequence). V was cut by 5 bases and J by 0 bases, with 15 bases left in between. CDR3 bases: TGCAGTGCTCCCTCCGCAGCTACTAGCACAGATACGCAGTATTTT. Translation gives CSAPSAATSTDTQYF.

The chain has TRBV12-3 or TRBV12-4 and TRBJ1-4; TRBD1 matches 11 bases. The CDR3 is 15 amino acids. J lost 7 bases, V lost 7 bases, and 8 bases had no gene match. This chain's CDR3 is CASTQDRGLFEKLFF. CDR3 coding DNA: TGTGCCAGCACTCAGGACAGGGGGCTTTTTGAAAAACTGTTTTTT.

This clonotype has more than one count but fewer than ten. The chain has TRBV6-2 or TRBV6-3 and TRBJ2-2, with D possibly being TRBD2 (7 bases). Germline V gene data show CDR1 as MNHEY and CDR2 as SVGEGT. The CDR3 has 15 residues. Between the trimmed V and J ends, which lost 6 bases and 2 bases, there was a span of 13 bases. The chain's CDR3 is CASRSGGANTGELFF. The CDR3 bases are TGTGCCAGCAGGTCTGGGGGGGCTAACACCGGGGAGCTGTTTTTT.

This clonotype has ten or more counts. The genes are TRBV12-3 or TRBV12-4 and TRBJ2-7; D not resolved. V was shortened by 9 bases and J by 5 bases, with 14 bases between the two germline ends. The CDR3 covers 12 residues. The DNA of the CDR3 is TGTGCCAGTAAAGAATTTGGGGACGAGCAGTACTTC. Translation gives CASKEFGDEQYF.

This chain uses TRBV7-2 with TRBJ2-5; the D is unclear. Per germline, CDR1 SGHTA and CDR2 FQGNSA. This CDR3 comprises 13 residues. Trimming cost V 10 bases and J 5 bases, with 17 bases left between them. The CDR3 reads CATSNNRIETQYF. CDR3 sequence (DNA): TGTGCCACCTCAAACAATAGAATTGAGACCCAGTACTTC.

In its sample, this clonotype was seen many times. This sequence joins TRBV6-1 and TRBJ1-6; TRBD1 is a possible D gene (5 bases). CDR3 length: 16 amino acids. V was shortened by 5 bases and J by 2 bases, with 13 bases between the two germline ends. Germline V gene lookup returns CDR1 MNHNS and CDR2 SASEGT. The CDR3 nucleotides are TGTGCCAGCAGTACCGGGGCTAACCCCTATAATTCACCCCTCCACTTT. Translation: CASSTGANPYNSPLHF.

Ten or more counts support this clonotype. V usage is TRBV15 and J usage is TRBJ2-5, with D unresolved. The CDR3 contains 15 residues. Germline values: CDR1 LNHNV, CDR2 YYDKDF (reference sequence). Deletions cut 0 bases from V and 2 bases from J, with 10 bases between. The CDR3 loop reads CATSRDSRLQETQYF. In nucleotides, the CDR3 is TGTGCCACCAGCAGAGATTCACGGCTACAAGAGACCCAGTACTTC.

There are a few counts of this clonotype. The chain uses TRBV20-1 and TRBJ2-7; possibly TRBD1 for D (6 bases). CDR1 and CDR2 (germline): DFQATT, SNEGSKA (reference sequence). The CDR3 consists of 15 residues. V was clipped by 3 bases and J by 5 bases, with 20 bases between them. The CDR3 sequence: CSARNADSATDEQYF. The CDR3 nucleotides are TGCAGTGCTAGGAACGCGGACAGTGCCACCGACGAGCAGTACTTC.